The subject of this entry is one TCR beta chain. In the original workflow: Reference gene primer amplification yielded estimated nucleated cell counts. Only in-frame clones appear in the TCRdb table, and some are missing; sequencing was by immunoSEQ multiplex PCR. Clone size and V and J calls were adopted from that table, with D and trimming inferred from the DNA. The sample records roughly 30,000 clones, around 89% being singletons. The entry originates in a study of blood T cell repertoires in COVID-19. About the study: Whether acute or convalescent, the COVID-19 samples came from the United States, Italy and Spain. Sources were T cells, B-cell-depleted T cells, or PBMCs; the material itself was cDNA or gDNA.

The CDR3 length is 15 residues. Trimming cost V 4 bases and J 8 bases, with 18 bases left between them. CDR1 and CDR2 (germline): SGHRS, YFSETQ. The sequence derives from a human donor in a cohort sampled during active COVID-19. Sequenced input: peripheral blood. The rearrangement links TRBV5-1 to TRBJ1-4; D remains ambiguous. CDR3 nucleotides: TGCGCCAGCAGCCCCGGGGAGAACGACCGGGAAAAACTGTTTTTT. It yields the protein CASSPGENDREKLFF.